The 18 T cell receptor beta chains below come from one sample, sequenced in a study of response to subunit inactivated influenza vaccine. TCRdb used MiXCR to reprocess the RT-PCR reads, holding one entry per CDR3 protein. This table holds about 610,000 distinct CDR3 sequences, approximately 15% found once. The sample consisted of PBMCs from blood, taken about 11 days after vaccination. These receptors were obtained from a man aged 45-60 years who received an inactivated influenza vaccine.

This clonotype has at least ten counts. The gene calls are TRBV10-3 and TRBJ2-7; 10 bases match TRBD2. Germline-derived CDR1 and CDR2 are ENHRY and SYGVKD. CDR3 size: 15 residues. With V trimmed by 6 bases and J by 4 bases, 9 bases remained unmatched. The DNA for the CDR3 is TGTGCCATCAGAAACCGGACTAGCGGTAAATACGAGCAGTACTTC. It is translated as CAIRNRTSGKYEQYF.

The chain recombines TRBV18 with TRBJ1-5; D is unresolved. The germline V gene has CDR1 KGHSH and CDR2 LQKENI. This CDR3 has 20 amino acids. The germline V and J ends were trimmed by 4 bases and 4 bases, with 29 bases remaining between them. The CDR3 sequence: CASSLAKSISLSPGNQPQHF. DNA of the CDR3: TGTGCCAGCTCACTGGCAAAAAGCATCTCCCTATCTCCTGGTAATCAGCCCCAGCATTTT.

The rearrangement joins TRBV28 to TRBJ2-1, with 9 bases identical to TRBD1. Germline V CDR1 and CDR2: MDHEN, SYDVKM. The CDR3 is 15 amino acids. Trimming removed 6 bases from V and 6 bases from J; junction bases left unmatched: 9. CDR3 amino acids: CASRRGGQGTNEQFF. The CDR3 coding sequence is TGTGCCAGCAGAAGGGGGGGACAGGGAACCAATGAGCAGTTCTTC.

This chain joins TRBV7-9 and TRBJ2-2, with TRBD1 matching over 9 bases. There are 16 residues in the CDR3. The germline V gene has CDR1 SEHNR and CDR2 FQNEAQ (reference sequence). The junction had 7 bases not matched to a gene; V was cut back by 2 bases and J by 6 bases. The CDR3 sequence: CASSLSGQGRAGELFF. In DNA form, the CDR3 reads TGTGCCAGCAGCTTATCAGGACAGGGGCGAGCCGGGGAGCTGTTTTTT. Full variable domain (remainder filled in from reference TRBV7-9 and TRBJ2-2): DTGVSQNPRHKITKRGQNVTFRCDPISEHNRLYWYRQTLGQGPEFLTYFQNEAQLEKSRLLSDRFSAERPKGSFSTLEIQRTEQGDSAMYLCASSLSGQGRAGELFFGEGSRLTVL.

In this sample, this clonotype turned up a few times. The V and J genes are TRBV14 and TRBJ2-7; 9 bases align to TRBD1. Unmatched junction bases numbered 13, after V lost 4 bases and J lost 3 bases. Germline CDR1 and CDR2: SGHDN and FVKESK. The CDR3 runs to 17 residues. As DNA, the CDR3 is TGTGCCAGCAGCCCGACGCCTTCCTGGGACAGGGACTACGAGCAGTACTTC. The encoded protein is CASSPTPSWDRDYEQYF.

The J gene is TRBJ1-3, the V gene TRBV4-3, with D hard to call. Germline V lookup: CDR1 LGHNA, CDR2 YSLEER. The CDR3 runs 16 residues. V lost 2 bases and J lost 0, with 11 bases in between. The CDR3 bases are TGCGCCAGCAGCCAACAAAACGGGATCTCTGGAAACACCATATATTTT. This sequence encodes CASSQQNGISGNTIYF.

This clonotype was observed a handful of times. The chain's CDR3 is CASSFVRIQETQYF. DNA of the CDR3: TGTGCCAGCAGTTTTGTACGGATCCAAGAGACCCAGTACTTC. V gene TRBV28 combines with J gene TRBJ2-5; D remains ambiguous. This CDR3 has 14 residues. V lost 3 bases to trimming and J lost 1 base, with 9 bases between them. Germline loops: CDR1 MDHEN, CDR2 SYDVKM. Looking up the rest from reference TRBV28 and TRBJ2-5 gives the full variable domain: DVKVTQSSRYLVKRTGEKVFLECVQDMDHENMFWYRQDPGLGLRLIYFSYDVKMKEKGDIPEGYSVSREKKERFSLILESASTNQTSMYLCASSFVRIQETQYFGPGTRLLVL.

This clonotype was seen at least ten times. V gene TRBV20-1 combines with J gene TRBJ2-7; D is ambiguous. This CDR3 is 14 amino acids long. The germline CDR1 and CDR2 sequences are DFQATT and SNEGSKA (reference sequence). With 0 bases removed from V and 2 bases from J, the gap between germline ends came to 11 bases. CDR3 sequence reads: CSARDSGSPYEQYF. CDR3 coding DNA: TGCAGTGCTAGAGATAGTGGCAGCCCCTACGAGCAGTACTTC.

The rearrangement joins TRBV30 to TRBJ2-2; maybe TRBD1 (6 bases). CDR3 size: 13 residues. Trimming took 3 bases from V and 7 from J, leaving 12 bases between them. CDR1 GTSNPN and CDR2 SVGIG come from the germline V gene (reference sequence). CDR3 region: CAWRQGFLGELFF. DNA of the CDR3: TGTGCCTGGAGACAGGGTTTCCTCGGGGAGCTGTTTTTT.

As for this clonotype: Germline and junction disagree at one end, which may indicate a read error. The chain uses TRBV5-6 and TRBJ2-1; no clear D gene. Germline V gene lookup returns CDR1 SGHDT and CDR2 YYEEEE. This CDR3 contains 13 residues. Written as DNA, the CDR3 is TGTGCCATCAGCTTGGTTCCCTACAATGAGCAGTTCTTC. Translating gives CAISLVPYNEQFF.

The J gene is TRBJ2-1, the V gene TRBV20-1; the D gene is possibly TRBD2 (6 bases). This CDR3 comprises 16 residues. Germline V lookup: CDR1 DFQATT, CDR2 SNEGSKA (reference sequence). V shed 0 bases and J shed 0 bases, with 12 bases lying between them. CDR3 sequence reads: CSARDSGESSYNEQFF. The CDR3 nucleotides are TGCAGTGCTAGAGATTCGGGGGAGAGCTCCTACAATGAGCAGTTCTTC.

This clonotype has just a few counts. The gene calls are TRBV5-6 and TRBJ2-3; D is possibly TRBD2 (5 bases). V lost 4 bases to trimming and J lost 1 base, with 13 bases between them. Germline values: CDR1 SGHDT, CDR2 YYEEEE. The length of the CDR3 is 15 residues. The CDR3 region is CASSRGLPGTDTQYF. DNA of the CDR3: TGTGCCAGCAGCCGGGGATTACCAGGCACAGATACGCAGTATTTT.

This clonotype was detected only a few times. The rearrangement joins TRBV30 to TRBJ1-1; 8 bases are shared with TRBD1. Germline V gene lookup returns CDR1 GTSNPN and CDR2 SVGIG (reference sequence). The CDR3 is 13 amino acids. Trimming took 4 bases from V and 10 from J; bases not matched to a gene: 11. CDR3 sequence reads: CAWTQTGVPTAFF. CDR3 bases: TGTGCCTGGACCCAGACAGGGGTTCCTACAGCTTTCTTT.

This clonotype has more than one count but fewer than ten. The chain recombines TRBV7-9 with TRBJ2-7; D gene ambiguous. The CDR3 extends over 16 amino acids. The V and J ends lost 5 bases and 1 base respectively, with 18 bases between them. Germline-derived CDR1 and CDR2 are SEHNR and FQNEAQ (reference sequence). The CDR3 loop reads CASSPYLGRSSYEQYF. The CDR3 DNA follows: TGTGCCAGCAGCCCTTACCTGGGCAGGTCGTCCTACGAGCAGTACTTC.

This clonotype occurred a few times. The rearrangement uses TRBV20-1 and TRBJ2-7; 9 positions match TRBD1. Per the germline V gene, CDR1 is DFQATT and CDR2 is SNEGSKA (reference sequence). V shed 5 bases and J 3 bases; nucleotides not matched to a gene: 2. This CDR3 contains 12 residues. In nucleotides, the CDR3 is TGCAGTGCTCGACAGGGGGTCTACGAGCAGTACTTC. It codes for CSARQGVYEQYF.

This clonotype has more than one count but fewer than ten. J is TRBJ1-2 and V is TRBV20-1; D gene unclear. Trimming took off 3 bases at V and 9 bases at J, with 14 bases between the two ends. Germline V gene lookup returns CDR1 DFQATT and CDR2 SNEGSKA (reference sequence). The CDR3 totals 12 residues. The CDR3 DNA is TGCAGTGCTAGCCACAGCCCCGGCAGCTACACCTTC. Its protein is CSASHSPGSYTF.

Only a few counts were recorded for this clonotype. CDR3 region: CSAKREGNGELFF. CDR3 in DNA: TGCAGTGCTAAACGCGAAGGCAACGGGGAGCTGTTTTTT. This chain connects TRBV20-1 to TRBJ2-2; D gene unclear. Germline V gene data show CDR1 as DFQATT and CDR2 as SNEGSKA (reference sequence). This CDR3 contains 13 residues. The V end was cut by 4 bases, the J end by 7 bases, with 13 bases between.

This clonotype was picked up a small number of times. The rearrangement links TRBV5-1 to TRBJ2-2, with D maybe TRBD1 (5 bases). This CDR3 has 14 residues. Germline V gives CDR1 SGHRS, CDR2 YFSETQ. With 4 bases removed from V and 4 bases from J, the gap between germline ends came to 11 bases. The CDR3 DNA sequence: TGCGCCAGCAGCACCGACAGTCCCACCGGGGAGCTGTTTTTT. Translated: CASSTDSPTGELFF.